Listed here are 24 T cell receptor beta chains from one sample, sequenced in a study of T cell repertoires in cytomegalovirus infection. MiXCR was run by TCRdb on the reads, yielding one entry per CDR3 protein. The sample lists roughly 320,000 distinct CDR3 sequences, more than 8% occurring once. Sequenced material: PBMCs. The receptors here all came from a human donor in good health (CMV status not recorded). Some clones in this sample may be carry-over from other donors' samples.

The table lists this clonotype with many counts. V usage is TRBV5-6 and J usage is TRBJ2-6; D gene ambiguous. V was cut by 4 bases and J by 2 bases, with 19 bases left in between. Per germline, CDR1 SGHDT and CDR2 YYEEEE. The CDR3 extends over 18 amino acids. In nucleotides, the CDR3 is TGTGCCAGCAGCCCGAAGCCCGGAGACCCAACTGGGGCCAACGTCCTGACTTTC. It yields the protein CASSPKPGDPTGANVLTF.

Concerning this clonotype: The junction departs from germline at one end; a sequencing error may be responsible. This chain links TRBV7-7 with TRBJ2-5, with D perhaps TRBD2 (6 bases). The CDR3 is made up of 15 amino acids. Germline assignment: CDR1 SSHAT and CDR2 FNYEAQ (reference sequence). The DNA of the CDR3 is TGTGCCATCAGCTTTAACGGGGGTGTACAAGAGACCCAGTACTTC. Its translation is CAISFNGGVQETQYF.

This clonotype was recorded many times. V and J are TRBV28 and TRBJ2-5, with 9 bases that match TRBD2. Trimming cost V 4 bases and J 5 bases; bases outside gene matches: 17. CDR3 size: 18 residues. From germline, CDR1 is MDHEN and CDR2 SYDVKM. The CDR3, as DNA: TGTGCCAGCAGTTCTCCGGTGAAAGGCGGGAGGGCCCGCGAGACCCAGTACTTC. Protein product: CASSSPVKGGRARETQYF.

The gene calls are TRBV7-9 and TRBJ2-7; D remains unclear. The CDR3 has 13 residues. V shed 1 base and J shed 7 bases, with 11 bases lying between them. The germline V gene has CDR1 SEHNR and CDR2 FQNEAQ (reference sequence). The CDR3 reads CASSLDDEWEQYF. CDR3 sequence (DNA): TGTGCCAGCAGCTTAGACGACGAATGGGAGCAGTACTTC.

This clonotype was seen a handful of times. This CDR3 reads CASQLVPGLVNTEAFF. Written as DNA, the CDR3 is TGTGCCAGCCAGCTAGTGCCCGGGCTAGTGAACACTGAAGCTTTCTTT. This chain joins TRBV11-2 and TRBJ1-1; unclear D gene. V lost 8 bases to trimming and J lost 0 bases, with 19 bases between them. The germline V gene encodes CDR1 SGHAT and CDR2 FQNNGV. This CDR3 spans 16 amino acids.

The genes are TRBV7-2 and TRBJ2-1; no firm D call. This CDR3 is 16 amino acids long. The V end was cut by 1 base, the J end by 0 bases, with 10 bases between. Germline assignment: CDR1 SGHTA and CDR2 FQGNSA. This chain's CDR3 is CASSLVGFNSYNEQFF. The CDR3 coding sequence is TGTGCCAGCAGCTTAGTGGGATTTAACTCCTACAATGAGCAGTTCTTC.

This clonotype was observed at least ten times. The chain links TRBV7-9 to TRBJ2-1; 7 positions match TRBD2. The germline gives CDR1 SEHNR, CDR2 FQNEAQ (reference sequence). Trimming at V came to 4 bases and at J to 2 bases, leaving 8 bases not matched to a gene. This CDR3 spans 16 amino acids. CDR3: CASSSRGTGPYNEQFF. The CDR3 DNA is TGTGCCAGCAGCTCGCGGGGGACCGGGCCCTACAATGAGCAGTTCTTC. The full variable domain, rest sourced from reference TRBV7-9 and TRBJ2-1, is DTGVSQNPRHKITKRGQNVTFRCDPISEHNRLYWYRQTLGQGPEFLTYFQNEAQLEKSRLLSDRFSAERPKGSFSTLEIQRTEQGDSAMYLCASSSRGTGPYNEQFFGPGTRLTVL.

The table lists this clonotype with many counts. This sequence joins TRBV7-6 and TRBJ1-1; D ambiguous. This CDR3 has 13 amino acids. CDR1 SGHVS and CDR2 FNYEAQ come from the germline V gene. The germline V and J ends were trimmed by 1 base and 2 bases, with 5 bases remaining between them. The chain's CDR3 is CASSLDTNTEAFF. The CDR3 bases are TGTGCCAGCAGCTTAGACACAAACACTGAAGCTTTCTTT.

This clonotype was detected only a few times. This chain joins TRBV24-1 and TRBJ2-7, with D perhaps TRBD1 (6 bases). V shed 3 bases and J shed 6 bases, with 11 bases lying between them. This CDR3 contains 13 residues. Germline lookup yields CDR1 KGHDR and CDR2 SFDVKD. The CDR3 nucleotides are TGTGCCACCAGTGATCCCGGACAGAGCGAGCAGTACTTC. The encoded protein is CATSDPGQSEQYF.

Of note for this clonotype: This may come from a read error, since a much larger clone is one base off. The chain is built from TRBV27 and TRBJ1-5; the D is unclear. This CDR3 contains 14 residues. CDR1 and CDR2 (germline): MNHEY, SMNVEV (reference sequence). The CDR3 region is CASSPGRNNQPQPF. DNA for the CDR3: TGTGCCAGCAGTCCGGGCCGCAATAATCAGCCCCAGCCTTTT.

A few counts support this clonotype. The CDR3: CAISPLPLEGEQFF. The CDR3 coding sequence is TGTGCCATCAGCCCCCTGCCCTTAGAGGGTGAGCAGTTCTTC. The chain joins TRBV10-3 to TRBJ2-1, with D possibly matching TRBD2 (5 bases). The CDR3 extends over 14 amino acids. The V gene's germline CDR1 is ENHRY and CDR2 SYGVKD. V was cut by 6 bases and J by 9 bases, with 18 bases left in between.

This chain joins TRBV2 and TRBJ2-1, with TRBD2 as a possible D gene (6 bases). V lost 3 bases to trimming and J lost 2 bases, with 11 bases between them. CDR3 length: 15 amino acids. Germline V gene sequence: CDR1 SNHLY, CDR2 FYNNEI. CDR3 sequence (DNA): TGTGCCAGCAGTGATAGCGGAGTACCCTACAATGAGCAGTTCTTC. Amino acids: CASSDSGVPYNEQFF. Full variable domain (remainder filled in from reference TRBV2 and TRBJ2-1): EPEVTQTPSHQVTQMGQEVILRCVPISNHLYFYWYRQILGQKVEFLVSFYNNEISEKSEIFDDQFSVERPDGSNFTLKIRSTKLEDSAMYFCASSDSGVPYNEQFFGPGTRLTVL.

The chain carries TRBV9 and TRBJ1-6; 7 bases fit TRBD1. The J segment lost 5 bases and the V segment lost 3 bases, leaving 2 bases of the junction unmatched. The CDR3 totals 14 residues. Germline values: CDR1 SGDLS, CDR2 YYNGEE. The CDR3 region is CASSARGNNSPLHF. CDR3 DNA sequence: TGTGCCAGCAGCGCCAGGGGGAATAATTCACCCCTCCACTTT.

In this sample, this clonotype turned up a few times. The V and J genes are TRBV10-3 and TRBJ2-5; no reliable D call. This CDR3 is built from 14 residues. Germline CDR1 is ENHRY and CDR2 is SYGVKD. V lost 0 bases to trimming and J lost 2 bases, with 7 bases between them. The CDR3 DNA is TGTGCCATCAGTGAGTCGAACGGGCAAGAGACCCAGTACTTC. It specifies CAISESNGQETQYF.

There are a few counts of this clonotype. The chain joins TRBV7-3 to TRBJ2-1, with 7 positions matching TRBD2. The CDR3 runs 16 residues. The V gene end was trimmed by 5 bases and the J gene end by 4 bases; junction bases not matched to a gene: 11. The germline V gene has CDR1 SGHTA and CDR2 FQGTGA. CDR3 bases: TGTGCCAGCAGCCCCACCCGCGGGGGACTATACAATGAGCAGTTCTTC. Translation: CASSPTRGGLYNEQFF.

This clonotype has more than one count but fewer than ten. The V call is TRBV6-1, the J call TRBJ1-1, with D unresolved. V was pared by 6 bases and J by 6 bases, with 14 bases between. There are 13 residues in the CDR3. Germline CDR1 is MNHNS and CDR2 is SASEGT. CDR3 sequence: CASRLRELAEAFF. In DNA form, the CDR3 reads TGTGCCAGCAGGCTACGGGAATTAGCTGAAGCTTTCTTT.

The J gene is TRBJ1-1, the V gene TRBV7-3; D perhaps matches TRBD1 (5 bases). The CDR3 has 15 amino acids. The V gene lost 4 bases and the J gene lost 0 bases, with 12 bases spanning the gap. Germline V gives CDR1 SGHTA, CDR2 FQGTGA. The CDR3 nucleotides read TGTGCCAGCAGCTCATGGGACCGCCTGAACACTGAAGCTTTCTTT. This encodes CASSSWDRLNTEAFF.

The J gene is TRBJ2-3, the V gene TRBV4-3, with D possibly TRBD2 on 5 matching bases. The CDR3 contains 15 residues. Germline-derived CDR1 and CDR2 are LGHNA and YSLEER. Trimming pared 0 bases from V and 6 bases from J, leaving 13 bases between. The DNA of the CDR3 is TGCGCCAGCAGCCAAGATCCGGTAGCGACGGATACGCAGTATTTT. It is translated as CASSQDPVATDTQYF.

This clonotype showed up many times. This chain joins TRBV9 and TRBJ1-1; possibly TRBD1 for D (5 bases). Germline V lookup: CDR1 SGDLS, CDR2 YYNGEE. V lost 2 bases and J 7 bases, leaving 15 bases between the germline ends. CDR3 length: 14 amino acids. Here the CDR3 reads CASSVEGVSDEAFF. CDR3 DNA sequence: TGTGCCAGCAGCGTCGAAGGGGTGAGTGATGAAGCTTTCTTT. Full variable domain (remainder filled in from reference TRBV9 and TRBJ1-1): DSGVTQTPKHLITATGQRVTLRCSPRSGDLSVYWYQQSLDQGLQFLIQYYNGEERAKGNILERFSAQQFPDLHSELNLSSLELGDSALYFCASSVEGVSDEAFFGQGTRLTVV.

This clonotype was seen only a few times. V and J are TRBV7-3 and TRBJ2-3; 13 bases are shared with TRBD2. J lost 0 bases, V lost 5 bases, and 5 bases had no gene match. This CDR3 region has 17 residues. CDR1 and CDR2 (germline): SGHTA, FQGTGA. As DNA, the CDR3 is TGTGCCAGCAGCCCGAGACTAGCGGGAGGTAGCACAGATACGCAGTATTTT. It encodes CASSPRLAGGSTDTQYF.

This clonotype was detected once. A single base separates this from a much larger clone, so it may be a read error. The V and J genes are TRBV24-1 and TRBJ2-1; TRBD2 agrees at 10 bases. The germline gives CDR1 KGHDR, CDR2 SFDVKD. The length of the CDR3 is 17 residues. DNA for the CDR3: TGTGTCACCAGTGATCGGGATTCTTGGACTAGCGGCCACGGGCAGTTCTTC. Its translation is CVTSDRDSWTSGHGQFF.

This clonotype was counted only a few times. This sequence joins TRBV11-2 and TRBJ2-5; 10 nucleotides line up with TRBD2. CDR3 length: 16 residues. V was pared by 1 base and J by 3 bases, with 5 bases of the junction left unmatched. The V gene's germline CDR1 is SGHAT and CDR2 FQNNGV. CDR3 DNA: TGTGCCAGCAGCTTAGTCGGGACTAGCGAGAAAGAGACCCAGTACTTC. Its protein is CASSLVGTSEKETQYF.

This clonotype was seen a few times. Here the CDR3 reads CAWSRPFVAGFGNTEAFF. CDR3 bases: TGTGCCTGGAGTCGCCCCTTCGTGGCGGGTTTCGGCAACACTGAAGCTTTCTTT. This sequence joins TRBV30 and TRBJ1-1, with D unresolved. V shed 2 bases and J shed 2 bases, with 24 bases lying between them. CDR1 is GTSNPN and CDR2 is SVGIG in the germline V gene (reference sequence). This CDR3 has 18 residues.

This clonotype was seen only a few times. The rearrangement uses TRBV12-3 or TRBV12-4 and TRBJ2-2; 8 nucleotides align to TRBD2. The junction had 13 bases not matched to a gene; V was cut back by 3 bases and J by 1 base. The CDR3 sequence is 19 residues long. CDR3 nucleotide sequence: TGTGCCAGCAGTTTCGATAATGGTGCGGGAGGCTTGAACACCGGGGAGCTGTTTTTT. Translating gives CASSFDNGAGGLNTGELFF.